This T cell receptor beta chain was obtained from a study of blood T cells in healthy people across ages. General study results and limits: Per million T cells, TCR beta diversity dropped roughly linearly as age increased. Long-lived donors exceeded aged donors in naive CD4+ cells and diversity.

Of note for this clonotype: Its antigen is still unknown.

A sample-barcoded 5' primer and a J-beta primer mix were used in a second PCR of about 7 to 12 cycles. TCRdb re-called the 5' RACE reads through MiXCR, storing one row per CDR3 protein. This sample carries around 990,000 distinct CDR3 sequences, approximately 25% of them seen once, and the ten largest clones take around 0.75%. This CDR3 has 15 amino acids. The V end lost 5 bases, the J end lost 4 bases, and 17 bases lay between the germline ends. Per germline, CDR1 SGHTA and CDR2 FQGTGA. These same data were also listed under a study on T cells of mothers and their children. From that study: Donation came from three healthy Caucasian mothers together with their six children. At around 1.4 ug per 15 ul, all of the extracted RNA went into cDNA synthesis.

The TCR was taken from a girl aged 2 to 9 in good health. The chain employs TRBV7-3 and TRBJ2-5, with a possible D match to TRBD2 (5 bases). Sequenced sample: blood. The CDR3 reads CASSRTGVEGETQYF. CDR3 nucleotide sequence: TGTGCCAGCAGCCGGACGGGCGTCGAGGGAGAGACCCAGTACTTC.